Listed here are 22 T cell receptor beta chains from one sample, sequenced in a study of spatial heterogeneity in lung cancer. Time point here: sample taken at primary tumor resection. Unsorted tumor, nontumor lung tissue or cryopreserved PBMC supplied the whole RNA. From the 5' RACE reads, TCRdb called clonotypes with MiXCR, one entry per CDR3 protein. There are more than 9,000 distinct CDR3 sequences in the sample; approximately 6% occur only once, and 10% to 13% lies in the top ten. The source was normal lung tissue next to the tumor, collected at surgery. All receptors come from a male donor with early-stage non-small cell lung cancer.

This clonotype was recorded at least ten times. The library was prepared for alpha chains; this beta chain is a stray read, so its frequency means little. The rearrangement joins TRBV6-5 to TRBJ2-7; TRBD2 matches at 14 bases. The germline V gene encodes CDR1 MNHEY and CDR2 SVGAGI. With V trimmed by 5 bases and J by 3 bases, 6 bases remained unmatched. The CDR3 loop spans 16 amino acids. The CDR3 sequence: CASSLSGTSGSYEQYF. DNA of the CDR3: TGTGCCAGCAGTCTCTCCGGGACTAGCGGGAGCTACGAGCAGTACTTC.

This clonotype was counted many times. This beta chain is an off-target read within a library intended for alpha chains, so its frequency means little. The chain combines TRBV5-8 with TRBJ2-6; TRBD1 aligns across 10 bases. CDR1 and CDR2 from the germline V gene are SGHTS and YDEGEE. CDR3 length: 17 amino acids. V shed 6 bases and J 0 bases; nucleotides not matched to a gene: 6. The CDR3 sequence is CASTEGTGASGANVLTF. CDR3 nucleotide sequence: TGTGCCAGCACCGAGGGGACAGGGGCCTCTGGGGCCAACGTCCTGACTTTC.

This clonotype appeared many times. In a library made to pick up alpha chains, this beta chain is a stray read with a size that means little. The chain links TRBV19 to TRBJ1-1; 12 bases align to TRBD1. This CDR3 is 19 amino acids long. V trimming: 4 bases; J trimming: 1 base; junction bases outside the gene matches: 13. Germline assignment: CDR1 LNHDA and CDR2 SQIVND (reference sequence). CDR3 in amino acids: CASSRYTGTGGLGNTEAFF. CDR3 DNA: TGTGCCAGTAGTAGATATACCGGGACAGGGGGCTTGGGGAACACTGAAGCTTTCTTT.

This clonotype is classed as medium-sized. This beta chain is an unintended read in a library built for alpha chains; its size means little. J is TRBJ2-1 and V is TRBV6-6, with 7 bases fitting TRBD2. CDR1 MNHNY and CDR2 SVGAGI come from the germline V gene (reference sequence). The length of the CDR3 is 16 residues. Trimming at V came to 6 bases and at J to 3 bases, leaving 11 bases not matched to a gene. The DNA for the CDR3 is TGTGCCAGCAGCCTCCAGCCGGGACTATACTACAATGAGCAGTTCTTC. It specifies CASSLQPGLYYNEQFF.

This clonotype showed up many times. This beta chain is off target for a library built for alpha chains, so its abundance means little. CDR3 loop: CASSLGGEMHYGYTF. CDR3 DNA sequence: TGCGCCAGCAGCTTGGGTGGGGAGATGCACTATGGCTACACCTTC. The V and J genes are TRBV5-1 and TRBJ1-2; the D is unclear. Trimming took off 0 bases at V and 3 bases at J, with 12 bases between the two ends. The germline V gene encodes CDR1 SGHRS and CDR2 YFSETQ. There are 15 residues in the CDR3.

This clonotype was seen many times. This beta chain represents an off-target read in a library built for alpha chains; its size is of limited meaning. The chain recombines TRBV30 with TRBJ2-3, with a tentative D call TRBD2 (6 bases). CDR3 length equals 16 residues. CDR1 is GTSNPN, CDR2 SVGIG, per germline (reference sequence). The germline V and J ends were trimmed by 0 bases and 2 bases, with 15 bases remaining between them. The CDR3 here is CAWSVFGGMNTDTQYF. Written as DNA, the CDR3 is TGTGCCTGGAGTGTTTTCGGCGGGATGAACACAGATACGCAGTATTTT.

This clonotype was detected a few times. This beta chain is a stray read from a library made for alpha chains; its abundance is not meaningful. This rearrangement joins TRBV11-1 to TRBJ2-7; D is possibly TRBD1 (6 bases). V lost 5 bases to trimming and J lost 3 bases, with 17 bases between them. Germline CDR1 and CDR2: SGHAT and FQDESV (reference sequence). The CDR3 is 15 amino acids. The CDR3 DNA is TGTGCCAGCAGCCTCACGAGGACAGCCTACTACGAGCAGTACTTC. Its protein product is CASSLTRTAYYEQYF.

This clonotype has at least ten counts. With the library built for alpha chains, this beta chain is off target and its frequency is not meaningful. This chain connects TRBV10-3 to TRBJ1-5; D ambiguous. The CDR3 spans 15 residues. Germline CDR1 ENHRY, CDR2 SYGVKD. V lost 3 bases and J 6 bases, leaving 15 bases between the germline ends. This CDR3 is CAISEIAGGGQPQHF. CDR3 sequence (DNA): TGTGCCATCAGTGAAATTGCAGGTGGCGGTCAGCCCCAGCATTTT.

This clonotype is labeled medium-sized. As an off-target read in a library built for alpha chains, this beta chain has a frequency of little significance. The chain employs TRBV6-5 and TRBJ2-6; 13 bases fit TRBD2. The CDR3 covers 19 residues. Unmatched junction bases numbered 8, after V lost 3 bases and J lost 3 bases. Germline CDR1 is MNHEY and CDR2 is SVGAGI. This CDR3 reads CASSYSGLAGVSGANVLTF. The CDR3 DNA reads as TGTGCCAGCAGTTATAGCGGACTAGCGGGAGTAAGTGGGGCCAACGTCCTGACTTTC.

This clonotype was seen ten or more times. Because this beta chain is a stray read in a library intended to capture alpha chains, its abundance should not be given much weight. This chain connects TRBV12-3 or TRBV12-4 to TRBJ1-5; D is unclear. V dropped 6 bases and J dropped 7 bases, with 10 bases sitting between them. The length of the CDR3 is 12 residues. The DNA of the CDR3 is TGTGCCAGCAGGCAGACCGGGCAGCCCCAGCATTTT. Encoded protein: CASRQTGQPQHF.

This clonotype appeared many times. This beta chain lies outside the target of a library built for alpha chains; its clone size means little. The chain combines TRBV10-3 with TRBJ2-1, with D uncertain. Trimming took 6 bases from V and 6 from J, leaving 12 bases between them. Germline assignment: CDR1 ENHRY and CDR2 SYGVKD. This CDR3 has 13 amino acids. The CDR3 sequence: CAISAPNSNEQFF. The CDR3, as DNA: TGTGCCATCAGCGCTCCCAATAGCAATGAGCAGTTCTTC.

In its sample, this clonotype was seen many times. For a library built for alpha chains, this beta chain is a stray read; little rests on its size. The chain is built from TRBV7-2 and TRBJ2-3; 13 bases fit TRBD2. CDR1 and CDR2 (germline): SGHTA, FQGNSA. The CDR3 contains 14 residues. V shed 7 bases, J shed 3 bases, and the junction held 1 base outside the gene matches. Here the CDR3 DNA reads TGTGCCAGCAAGGGACTAGCGGGAACAGATACGCAGTATTTT. Amino acids: CASKGLAGTDTQYF. Filled out from reference TRBV7-2 and TRBJ2-3, the complete variable domain reads GAGVSQSPSNKVTEKGKDVELRCDPISGHTALYWYRQSLGQGLEFLIYFQGNSAPDKSGLPSDRFSAERTGGSVSTLTIQRTQQEDSAVYLCASKGLAGTDTQYFGPGTRLTVL.

This clonotype occurred many times. For a library built for alpha chains, this beta chain is a stray read; little rests on its size. The chain carries TRBV20-1 and TRBJ2-7; 8 positions agree with TRBD1. The CDR3 is made up of 13 amino acids. The germline V gene has CDR1 DFQATT and CDR2 SNEGSKA (reference sequence). Germline trimming cut 5 bases from V and 6 bases from J; bases unmatched to any gene: 9. The CDR3 DNA reads TGCAGTGCTTCGACAGGGGTCTTAAGCGAGCAGTACTTC. It is translated as CSASTGVLSEQYF.

This clonotype has ten or more counts. This beta chain is an unintended read in a library built for alpha chains; its size means little. The rearrangement links TRBV5-5 to TRBJ2-1; D uncertain. V was shortened by 4 bases and J by 3 bases, with 8 bases between the two germline ends. The CDR3 is 13 residues long. CDR1 and CDR2 (germline): SGHKS, YYEKEE (reference sequence). The CDR3 reads CASSVGSYNEQFF. For the CDR3, the DNA is TGTGCCAGCAGCGTCGGTAGCTACAATGAGCAGTTCTTC.

By sample fraction, this clonotype is medium-sized. Found in a library prepared for alpha chains, this beta chain is an off-target read, and its abundance has little meaning. The V call is TRBV5-1, the J call TRBJ1-2; D remains unclear. The CDR3 runs 12 residues. Germline CDR1 SGHRS, CDR2 YFSETQ. The V gene lost 3 bases and the J gene lost 7 bases, with 10 bases spanning the gap. The CDR3 loop is CASSSLRTGYTF. CDR3 nucleotide sequence: TGCGCCAGCAGCTCCCTACGGACTGGCTACACCTTC.

This clonotype is judged medium-sized (0.01 to 0.1%). Because the library targeted alpha chains, this beta chain is an off-target read whose size means little. The chain links TRBV6-5 to TRBJ1-5; D gene ambiguous. Germline assignment: CDR1 MNHEY and CDR2 SVGAGI. CDR3 size: 13 residues. Trimming took 8 bases from V and 1 from J, leaving 9 bases between them. The CDR3 loop is CASARSSNQPQHF. The DNA of the CDR3 is TGTGCCAGCGCTAGGAGCAGCAATCAGCCCCAGCATTTT.

The sample holds many counts of this clonotype. This beta chain slipped into a library made for alpha chains as a stray read, so its size is not meaningful. V gene TRBV20-1 combines with J gene TRBJ2-1; no firm D call. The V and J ends lost 5 bases and 2 bases respectively, with 7 bases between them. The germline V gene encodes CDR1 DFQATT and CDR2 SNEGSKA (reference sequence). This CDR3 spans 12 amino acids. The CDR3 sequence is CSAFSPYNEQFF. The CDR3 bases are TGCAGTGCTTTTTCTCCCTACAATGAGCAGTTCTTC.

Many counts were recorded for this clonotype. This beta chain is off target for a library built for alpha chains, so its abundance means little. The chain has TRBV5-5 and TRBJ1-1; perhaps TRBD1 as D (5 bases). V was trimmed by 5 bases and J by 0 bases, leaving 8 bases between them. The CDR3 runs 13 residues. Germline CDR1 reads SGHKS; CDR2 reads YYEKEE (reference sequence). For the CDR3, the DNA is TGTGCCAGCAGGACAGATTTGAACACTGAAGCTTTCTTT. Translation: CASRTDLNTEAFF.

By share of the sample, this clonotype is large (0.1 to 1%). The CDR3 end shows no conserved phenylalanine or tryptophan, and so a read error is likely. Because the CDR3's place on the DNA is in doubt, the DNA is left out and the CDR3 is given as listed by TCRdb. For a library built for alpha chains, this beta chain is a stray read; little rests on its size. The V call is TRBV6-2 or TRBV6-3, the J call TRBJ1-3. CDR1 and CDR2 (germline): MNHEY, SVGEGT. The CDR3 sequence runs 8 residues, both termini included. The CDR3 spells CARRTEWI.

This clonotype was observed at least ten times. The library was built for alpha chains, so this beta chain is an off-target read and its size means little. The chain is built from TRBV5-6 and TRBJ1-2, with a weak D call TRBD1 (5 bases). This CDR3 is 16 amino acids long. Per germline, CDR1 SGHDT and CDR2 YYEEEE. Deletions cut 0 bases from V and 2 bases from J, with 14 bases between. CDR3 sequence: CASSLAPTGPNYGYTF. The CDR3 nucleotides read TGTGCCAGCAGCTTGGCCCCCACAGGACCCAACTATGGCTACACCTTC. Together with reference TRBV5-6 and TRBJ1-2, the CDR3 gives the full variable domain: DAGVTQSPTHLIKTRGQQVTLRCSPKSGHDTVSWYQQALGQGPQFIFQYYEEEERQRGNFPDRFSGHQFPNYSSELNVNALLLGDSALYLCASSLAPTGPNYGYTFGSGTRLTVV.

This clonotype was found many times. This beta chain is a stray sequence in a library constructed for alpha chains; its clone size is not meaningful. V is TRBV29-1 and J is TRBJ2-7; D perhaps matches TRBD1 (6 bases). This CDR3 comprises 14 residues. V was trimmed by 5 bases and J by 0 bases, leaving 14 bases between them. Germline V gene data show CDR1 as SQVTM and CDR2 as ANQGSEA. The CDR3 DNA is TGCAGCGTTCAGGACAGATCACTCTCCTACGAGCAGTACTTC. This gives the protein CSVQDRSLSYEQYF.

Ten or more counts support this clonotype. Within a library made for alpha chains, this beta chain is off target, and its count is uninformative. J is TRBJ1-1 and V is TRBV7-2; D uncertain. This CDR3 has 13 amino acids. The V gene's germline CDR1 is SGHTA and CDR2 FQGNSA. V lost 5 bases, J lost 0 bases, and 7 bases lay in between. DNA for the CDR3: TGTGCCAGCAGCGAGACTGTGAACACTGAAGCTTTCTTT. Its translation is CASSETVNTEAFF.